This T cell receptor (beta chain) was found in a study of T-cell reconstitution after alpha-beta-depleted transplantation in children. Preparing the TCRbeta library involved the use of unique molecular identifiers. Each CDR3 protein is one row after TCRdb ran MiXCR on the PCR reads. The sample records hundreds of thousands of distinct CDR3 sequences, around 16% being singletons. This clonotype was seen a handful of times. V was cut by 4 bases and J by 4 bases, with 16 bases left in between. The germline V gene has CDR1 WSHSY and CDR2 SAAADI. This CDR3 has 15 amino acids. The material was PBMCs from the stem cell graft donor, obtained from the stem cell graft. The chain uses TRBV10-2 and TRBJ1-1, with D possibly being TRBD1 (6 bases). The receptor was isolated from a human donor who donated a stem cell graft to a child with acute myeloid leukemia. CDR3 nucleotides: TGCGCCAGCAGTGTTTCAGGGGTCCGTACCACTGAAGCTTTCTTT. Translation gives CASSVSGVRTTEAFF.